The 18 T cell receptor beta chains listed next were all sequenced from one sample in a study of shared T cell receptors in the human thymus. Some clones are missing from TCRdb's copy, which holds only in-frame ones; the method was immunoSEQ multiplex PCR. The sample shows about 380,000 clones, roughly 94% of them seen only once. The sequenced material came from thymocytes. These receptors came from a human donor.

This chain connects TRBV6-4 to TRBJ1-1; the match to TRBD1 covers 7 bases. The CDR3 consists of 18 residues. Germline V gene data show CDR1 as MRHNA and CDR2 as SNTAGT. J gave up 3 bases and V 4 bases, and 17 bases lay outside the gene matches. CDR3 sequence reads: CASSGTRKDRAAYTEAFF. Here the CDR3 DNA reads TGTGCCAGCAGTGGGACCCGTAAAGACAGGGCGGCGTACACTGAAGCTTTCTTT.

The chain recombines TRBV7-9 with TRBJ2-1; TRBD2 agrees at 11 bases. The germline V gene encodes CDR1 SEHNR and CDR2 FQNEAQ (reference sequence). The CDR3 has 15 residues. V lost 4 bases, J lost 4 bases, and 3 bases stayed unmatched. The CDR3 is CASSSGTSGYNEQFF. In DNA form, the CDR3 reads TGTGCCAGCAGCTCCGGGACTAGCGGTTACAATGAGCAGTTCTTC.

V usage is TRBV5-4 and J usage is TRBJ2-1; D is unresolved. The CDR3 has 15 residues. Germline assignment: CDR1 SGHNT and CDR2 YYREEE (reference sequence). V shed 2 bases and J shed 6 bases, with 15 bases lying between them. The CDR3 spells CASSFRVTIGNEQFF. The CDR3 DNA follows: TGTGCCAGCAGCTTTCGAGTTACCATAGGCAATGAGCAGTTCTTC. The full variable domain, completed using reference TRBV5-4 and TRBJ2-1, is ETGVTQSPTHLIKTRGQQVTLRCSSQSGHNTVSWYQQALGQGPQFIFQYYREEENGRGNFPPRFSGLQFPNYSSELNVNALELDDSALYLCASSFRVTIGNEQFFGPGTRLTVL.

The V call is TRBV11-2, the J call TRBJ2-1; no clear D. Germline loops: CDR1 SGHAT, CDR2 FQNNGV. The CDR3 loop spans 13 amino acids. Trimming left V 4 bases short and J 6 bases short, with 10 bases between. The CDR3 protein is CASSSSRGNEQFF. The CDR3 DNA reads TGTGCCAGCAGCTCATCCCGAGGCAATGAGCAGTTCTTC.

This clone was found once. The V gene is TRBV27, the J gene TRBJ1-5; unclear D gene. The CDR3 loop spans 15 amino acids. Germline values: CDR1 MNHEY, CDR2 SMNVEV (reference sequence). Deletions cut 5 bases from V and 2 bases from J, with 13 bases between. CDR3 residues: CASSVGKAGNQPQHF. CDR3 nucleotides: TGTGCCAGCAGTGTGGGGAAAGCTGGCAATCAGCCCCAGCATTTT.

This clone is a singleton in its sample. At one of its ends the junction is not consistent with the germline gene, which may arise from a read error. The chain has TRBV5-1 and TRBJ2-7; possible D gene TRBD2, 6 bases. CDR3 length: 14 amino acids. From germline, CDR1 is SGHRS and CDR2 YFSETQ. CDR3 region: CASSSAGRASEQYF. CDR3 coding DNA: TGTGCCAGCAGCTCTGCCGGGAGAGCCAGCGAGCAGTACTTC.

The V call is TRBV19, the J call TRBJ2-1; 12 nucleotides match TRBD1. V trimming: 3 bases; J trimming: 2 bases; junction bases outside the gene matches: 5. The CDR3 has 17 residues. Germline loops: CDR1 LNHDA, CDR2 SQIVND (reference sequence). CDR3 amino acids: CASSMGGQGATYNEQFF. The CDR3, as DNA: TGTGCCAGTAGTATGGGGGGACAGGGGGCCACCTACAATGAGCAGTTCTTC.

This sequence joins TRBV14 and TRBJ2-7, with a possible D match to TRBD1 (6 bases). Germline V gene lookup returns CDR1 SGHDN and CDR2 FVKESK. The CDR3 is 16 amino acids. V lost 3 bases and J 1 base, leaving 16 bases between the germline ends. CDR3 protein: CASSHDRTDRSYEQYF. The CDR3 region has the DNA TGTGCCAGCAGCCACGATCGGACAGATCGGTCCTACGAGCAGTACTTC.

The chain carries TRBV27 and TRBJ2-3, with TRBD1 matching 9 bases. V shed 2 bases, J shed 0 bases, and the junction held 3 bases outside the gene matches. Germline assignment: CDR1 MNHEY and CDR2 SMNVEV (reference sequence). The CDR3 extends over 16 amino acids. The CDR3 sequence: CASSLAQGASTDTQYF. CDR3 nucleotides: TGTGCCAGCAGTTTAGCACAGGGGGCAAGCACAGATACGCAGTATTTT.

The rearrangement joins TRBV27 to TRBJ2-7; D is undetermined. Germline V lookup: CDR1 MNHEY, CDR2 SMNVEV (reference sequence). This CDR3 is built from 14 residues. V lost 3 bases, J lost 4 bases, and 13 bases lay in between. The CDR3 DNA is TGTGCCAGCAGTTTCCGGCGGATACCTTACGAGCAGTACTTC. Its protein is CASSFRRIPYEQYF.

The V and J genes are TRBV7-9 and TRBJ2-1, with D tentatively TRBD1 (5 bases). This CDR3 is 14 amino acids long. Germline lookup yields CDR1 SEHNR and CDR2 FQNEAQ (reference sequence). The germline V and J ends were trimmed by 4 bases and 2 bases, with 9 bases remaining between them. This CDR3 reads CASSSQTAYNEQFF. CDR3 nucleotides: TGTGCCAGCAGCTCGCAGACAGCCTACAATGAGCAGTTCTTC.

This chain uses TRBV28 with TRBJ2-1; maybe TRBD1 (5 bases). The CDR3 is made up of 16 amino acids. The germline V gene encodes CDR1 MDHEN and CDR2 SYDVKM. The V gene lost 6 bases and the J gene lost 2 bases, with 17 bases spanning the gap. The CDR3 here is CASRSNRLPPYNEQFF. In DNA, the CDR3 is TGTGCCAGCAGATCCAACAGGCTACCCCCCTACAATGAGCAGTTCTTC.

This clone was counted between two and nine times. The chain joins TRBV2 to TRBJ2-5; no clear D. The germline CDR1 and CDR2 sequences are SNHLY and FYNNEI. V lost 11 bases, J lost 8 bases, and 9 bases lay in between. The CDR3 spans 9 residues. CDR3 bases: TGTGCCTTAGAAAGCACCCAGTACTTC. This gives the protein CALESTQYF.

A single count supports this clone. The chain recombines TRBV13 with TRBJ1-2; a weak D match, TRBD1 (5 bases). The CDR3 consists of 13 residues. Germline values: CDR1 PRHDT, CDR2 FYEKMQ (reference sequence). Deletions cut 3 bases from V and 4 bases from J, with 9 bases between. The CDR3 protein is CASSFGGTYGYTF. The CDR3 nucleotides are TGTGCCAGCAGCTTCGGGGGTACCTATGGCTACACCTTC.

The V and J genes are TRBV14 and TRBJ2-1; TRBD2 matches 7 bases. The germline CDR1 and CDR2 sequences are SGHDN and FVKESK. This CDR3 spans 18 amino acids. V lost 4 bases and J lost 3; bases outside the gene matches: 15. CDR3 sequence (DNA): TGTGCCAGCAGCCCCTCGGTATATTCTCAGCGGGACTACAATGAGCAGTTCTTC. Encoded protein: CASSPSVYSQRDYNEQFF.

The rearrangement uses TRBV5-4 and TRBJ2-1; D unclear. Germline CDR1 reads SGHNT; CDR2 reads YYREEE (reference sequence). The germline V and J ends were trimmed by 4 bases and 0 bases, with 11 bases remaining between them. The length of the CDR3 is 15 residues. In nucleotides, the CDR3 is TGTGCCAGCAGCCCCGCTAGGAGCTCCTACAATGAGCAGTTCTTC. Its translation: CASSPARSSYNEQFF.

The V and J genes are TRBV4-3 and TRBJ2-7; 15 nucleotides match TRBD2. Germline-derived CDR1 and CDR2 are LGHNA and YSLEER. V shed 5 bases and J 0 bases; nucleotides not matched to a gene: 5. The CDR3 totals 17 residues. The CDR3 reads CASSGGTSGRSSYEQYF. DNA of the CDR3: TGCGCCAGCAGCGGAGGGACTAGCGGGAGGAGCTCCTACGAGCAGTACTTC.

V and J are TRBV7-9 and TRBJ2-3, with 9 bases lining up with TRBD1. The trim removed 4 bases at V and 1 base at J, leaving 12 bases unmatched. CDR1 is SEHNR, CDR2 FQNEAQ, per germline (reference sequence). This CDR3 comprises 18 residues. The CDR3 DNA reads as TGTGCCAGCAGCTCGCGAGGGACAGGGAAAGGTGGCACAGATACGCAGTATTTT. Its translation is CASSSRGTGKGGTDTQYF.